This T cell receptor beta chain is drawn from a study of blood T cell repertoires in COVID-19. Background on the study: PBMCs, B-cell-depleted T cells, or T cells provided the cDNA or gDNA that made up the material.

Produced via immunoSEQ multiplex PCR; TCRdb's table is partial and in-frame only. The sample yields about 180,000 clones, 80% to 90% seen once. This clone was seen just once. V lost 3 bases and J lost 3, with 12 bases in between. This CDR3 comprises 14 residues. In germline, CDR1 is GTSNPN, CDR2 SVGIG (reference sequence). This chain connects TRBV30 to TRBJ2-1; unclear D gene. The TCR comes from a man aged 40-55 years with active or convalescent COVID-19. Material: peripheral blood. CDR3 coding DNA: TGTGCCTGGAGCCGACAAACCTACTACAATGAGCAGTTCTTC. Its translation is CAWSRQTYYNEQFF.